The next 13 T cell receptor beta chains were all read from a single sample in a study of CD8 T cells in ankylosing spondylitis. TCRdb re-called the 5' RACE reads with MiXCR, one entry per CDR3 protein. This sample has about 340,000 distinct CDR3 sequences; about 14% occur once, and the top ten carry roughly 1.1%. Material: blood, either unsorted or a sorted T cell fraction (not recorded which). Receptor source: a male donor with ankylosing spondylitis or in good health (not recorded which).

This rearrangement joins TRBV19 to TRBJ1-1; possible D gene TRBD1, 6 bases. Trimming left V 7 bases short and J 6 bases short, with 18 bases between. Germline-derived CDR1 and CDR2 are LNHDA and SQIVND (reference sequence). The CDR3 has 14 residues. The CDR3 DNA reads TGTGCCAGTAACCCGGGGTGGGGGGGCGCTGAAGCTTTCTTT. Its translation is CASNPGWGGAEAFF.

This clonotype appeared a few times. The V call is TRBV20-1, the J call TRBJ2-3; D ambiguous. Germline V CDR1 and CDR2: DFQATT, SNEGSKA (reference sequence). CDR3 length: 15 residues. V lost 0 bases to trimming and J lost 0 bases, with 10 bases between them. This CDR3 is CSARDPTLSTDTQYF. As DNA, the CDR3 is TGCAGTGCTAGAGATCCCACCCTAAGCACAGATACGCAGTATTTT.

This clonotype was seen once. V is TRBV5-1 and J is TRBJ2-2, with D tentatively TRBD2 (6 bases). This CDR3 spans 17 amino acids. The germline CDR1 and CDR2 sequences are SGHRS and YFSETQ. Trimming removed 0 bases from V and 5 bases from J, with 17 bases in between. The CDR3 nucleotides are TGCGCCAGCAGCTTGGTCGGGGGTCGTGGAGGAACCGGGGAGCTGTTTTTT. Translated, it gives CASSLVGGRGGTGELFF.

This clonotype was detected a few times. The chain uses TRBV27 and TRBJ2-5; tentatively, D is TRBD1 or TRBD2 (5 bases each). Germline values: CDR1 MNHEY, CDR2 SMNVEV (reference sequence). V lost 6 bases to trimming and J lost 2 bases, with 22 bases between them. The CDR3 consists of 17 residues. CDR3 residues: CASSSLPGTPRQETQYF. The CDR3, as DNA: TGTGCCAGCAGCAGCCTCCCCGGGACGCCTAGGCAAGAGACCCAGTACTTC.

This clonotype was seen only a few times. V usage is TRBV5-1 and J usage is TRBJ1-3, with 7 bases that match TRBD1. Germline V gives CDR1 SGHRS, CDR2 YFSETQ. The CDR3 sequence is 16 residues long. V gave up 0 bases and J gave up 0 bases; unmatched junction bases: 3. CDR3 sequence: CASSLGTGPSGNTIYF. DNA for the CDR3: TGCGCCAGCAGCTTGGGGACAGGTCCCTCTGGAAACACCATATATTTT. Using reference TRBV5-1 and TRBJ1-3 for the parts outside the CDR3, the full variable domain is KAGVTQTPRYLIKTRGQQVTLSCSPISGHRSVSWYQQTPGQGLQFLFEYFSETQRNKGNFPGRFSGRQFSNSRSEMNVSTLELGDSALYLCASSLGTGPSGNTIYFGEGSWLTVV.

In this sample, this clonotype turned up a few times. V usage is TRBV20-1 and J usage is TRBJ2-2, with 9 bases that match TRBD2. V trimming: 1 base; J trimming: 6 bases; junction bases outside the gene matches: 6. The germline gives CDR1 DFQATT, CDR2 SNEGSKA (reference sequence). The CDR3 runs to 15 residues. For the CDR3, the DNA is TGCAGTGCTAGAGCTGGAGCGGGAGGCTCCGGGGAGCTGTTTTTT. This codes for CSARAGAGGSGELFF.

The V and J genes are TRBV20-1 and TRBJ1-5; D is unresolved. Germline CDR1 and CDR2: DFQATT and SNEGSKA (reference sequence). This CDR3 is 14 amino acids long. The V gene lost 2 bases and the J gene lost 0 bases, with 8 bases spanning the gap. CDR3 in DNA: TGCAGTGCTAGACAGGCGGATAGCAATCAGCCCCAGCATTTT. Protein sequence: CSARQADSNQPQHF.

This clonotype was detected many times. J is TRBJ2-2 and V is TRBV12-3 or TRBV12-4; D is possibly TRBD1 (6 bases). The CDR3 extends over 15 amino acids. V was shortened by 5 bases and J by 1 base, with 11 bases between the two germline ends. CDR3 residues: CASSPGTMNTGELFF. CDR3 DNA sequence: TGTGCCAGCAGTCCCGGGACAATGAACACCGGGGAGCTGTTTTTT.

This clonotype was observed a handful of times. The rearrangement uses TRBV20-1 and TRBJ1-2; 10 bases map to TRBD1. The germline gives CDR1 DFQATT, CDR2 SNEGSKA (reference sequence). This CDR3 has 14 residues. The V gene end was trimmed by 3 bases and the J gene end by 4 bases; junction bases not matched to a gene: 5. This CDR3 is CSARTGGAGYGYTF. CDR3 in DNA: TGCAGTGCTAGGACAGGGGGCGCGGGCTATGGCTACACCTTC.

This clonotype was seen many times. This chain uses TRBV12-3 or TRBV12-4 with TRBJ1-1; 11 bases are a match to TRBD1. The J segment lost 7 bases and the V segment lost 4 bases, leaving 8 bases of the junction unmatched. The CDR3 totals 15 residues. The CDR3 DNA sequence: TGTGCCAGCAGTTACAGGACAGGGGGCTCGGGTGAAGCTTTCTTT. Its translation: CASSYRTGGSGEAFF.

The chain uses TRBV5-6 and TRBJ2-3; TRBD1 or TRBD2 may be the D gene (5 bases each). The germline V gene has CDR1 SGHDT and CDR2 YYEEEE. V was pared by 4 bases and J by 4 bases, with 13 bases between. There are 14 residues in the CDR3. DNA for the CDR3: TGTGCCAGCAGCCGGCAGCAGGGACCAGATACGCAGTATTTT. Translation: CASSRQQGPDTQYF.

This chain joins TRBV20-1 and TRBJ2-2; 14 bases line up with TRBD2. J lost 1 base, V lost 6 bases, and 13 bases had no gene match. CDR1 and CDR2 from the germline V gene are DFQATT and SNEGSKA (reference sequence). The CDR3 extends over 19 amino acids. As DNA, the CDR3 is TGCAGTGCGGCCAGGGAGACTAGCGGGGGGGCCTGGAACACCGGGGAGCTGTTTTTT. Translating gives CSAARETSGGAWNTGELFF.

The sample holds a few counts of this clonotype. J is TRBJ1-3 and V is TRBV7-9, with unresolved D. Germline CDR1 reads SEHNR; CDR2 reads FQNEAQ (reference sequence). The V gene lost 3 bases and the J gene lost 3 bases, with 9 bases spanning the gap. The CDR3 has 14 amino acids. This chain's CDR3 is CASSFGFSGNTIYF. CDR3 in DNA: TGTGCCAGCAGCTTTGGATTTAGTGGAAACACCATATATTTT.